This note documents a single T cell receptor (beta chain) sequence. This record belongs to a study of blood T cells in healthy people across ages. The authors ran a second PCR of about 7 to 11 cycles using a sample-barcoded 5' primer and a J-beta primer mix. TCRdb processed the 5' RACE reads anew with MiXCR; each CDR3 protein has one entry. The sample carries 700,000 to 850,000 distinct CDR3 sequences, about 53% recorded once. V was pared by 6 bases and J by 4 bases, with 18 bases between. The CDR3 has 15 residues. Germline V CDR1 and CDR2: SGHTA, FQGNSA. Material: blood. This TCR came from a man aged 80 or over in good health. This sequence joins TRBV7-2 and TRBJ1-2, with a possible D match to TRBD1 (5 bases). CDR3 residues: CASRLEPRASYGYTF. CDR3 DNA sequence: TGTGCCAGCAGACTAGAGCCCAGGGCTAGCTATGGCTACACCTTC.